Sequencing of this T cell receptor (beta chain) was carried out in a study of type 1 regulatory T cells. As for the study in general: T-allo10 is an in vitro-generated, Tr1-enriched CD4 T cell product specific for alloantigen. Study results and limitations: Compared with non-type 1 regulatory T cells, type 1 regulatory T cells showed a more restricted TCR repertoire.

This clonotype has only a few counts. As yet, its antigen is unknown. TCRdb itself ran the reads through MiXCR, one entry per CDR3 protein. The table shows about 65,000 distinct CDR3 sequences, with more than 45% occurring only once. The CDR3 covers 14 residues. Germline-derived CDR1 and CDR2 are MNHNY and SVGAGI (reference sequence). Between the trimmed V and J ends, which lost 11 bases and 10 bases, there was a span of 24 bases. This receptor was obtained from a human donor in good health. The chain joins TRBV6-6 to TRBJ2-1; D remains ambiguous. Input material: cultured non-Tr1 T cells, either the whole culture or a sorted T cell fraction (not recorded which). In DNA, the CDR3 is TGTGCCGGAGCATTTGATTTCACAATCGGGGAGCAGTTCTTC. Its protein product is CAGAFDFTIGEQFF.